The 18 T cell receptor beta chains in this list originate from one sample, sequenced in a study of blood T cell repertoires in COVID-19. TCRdb's table, derived via immunoSEQ multiplex PCR, lists solely in-frame clones and lacks some. In the table there are roughly 100,000 clones, roughly 92% of which are singletons. Material: peripheral blood. These receptors were taken from a woman in her forties or fifties with COVID-19, enrolled during active disease.

The J gene is TRBJ2-5, the V gene TRBV11-1, with TRBD2 matching over 12 bases. Trimming at V came to 2 bases and at J to 5 bases, leaving 3 bases not matched to a gene. Per germline, CDR1 SGHAT and CDR2 FQDESV (reference sequence). CDR3 length: 15 amino acids. The CDR3 DNA is TGTGCCAGCAGCTTACTAGCGGGGGGGCATGAGACCCAGTACTTC. This translates into CASSLLAGGHETQYF.

The rearrangement uses TRBV30 and TRBJ2-3; 7 bases align to TRBD2. In germline, CDR1 is GTSNPN, CDR2 SVGIG (reference sequence). CDR3 length: 16 residues. The ends lost 4 bases at V and 7 bases at J; junction bases unmatched: 17. CDR3 amino acids: CAWKERRTRSINTQYF. Here the CDR3 DNA reads TGTGCCTGGAAGGAGCGGAGGACTAGGTCGATTAATACGCAGTATTTT.

This clone has only one observation. The chain joins TRBV28 to TRBJ1-2; the D gene is possibly TRBD1 (5 bases). This CDR3 has 18 amino acids. Trimming removed 9 bases at V and 4 bases at J, with 30 bases between. Germline V gene lookup returns CDR1 MDHEN and CDR2 SYDVKM. CDR3 amino acids: CASTTGPPSTLLVYGYTF. CDR3 bases: TGTGCCAGTACTACAGGTCCTCCTTCGACTCTCCTTGTCTATGGCTACACCTTC.

The chain is built from TRBV11-3 and TRBJ1-2; D is perhaps TRBD1 (6 bases). In germline, CDR1 is SGHNT, CDR2 YENEEA. CDR3 length: 12 amino acids. V lost 9 bases and J 8 bases, leaving 16 bases between the germline ends. In DNA form, the CDR3 reads TGTGCCAGGCAGCGGGGGCGGCGAGGCTACACCTTC. Its translation: CARQRGRRGYTF.

The chain couples TRBV9 to TRBJ1-3; 7 bases align to TRBD1. Germline V gives CDR1 SGDLS, CDR2 YYNGEE. The CDR3 runs to 15 residues. V was pared by 6 bases and J by 3 bases, with 9 bases of the junction left unmatched. CDR3 loop: CASTRTGIGGNTIYF. The CDR3 DNA reads as TGTGCCAGCACTCGGACAGGCATTGGTGGAAACACCATATATTTT.

This clone was recorded only once. This chain links TRBV9 with TRBJ1-6; no firm D call. Germline values: CDR1 SGDLS, CDR2 YYNGEE. The CDR3 loop spans 14 amino acids. V gave up 0 bases and J gave up 9 bases, with 10 bases separating them. The CDR3 spells CASSVALDRSPLHF. In nucleotides, the CDR3 is TGTGCCAGCAGCGTAGCTCTAGACCGTTCACCCCTCCACTTT.

This chain uses TRBV5-4 with TRBJ2-7, with 9 positions matching TRBD1. Germline V gene data show CDR1 as SGHNT and CDR2 as YYREEE (reference sequence). With 1 base clipped from V and 7 bases from J, the junction kept 9 bases outside the gene matches. The CDR3 consists of 15 residues. CDR3 coding DNA: TGTGCCAGCAGCTTGTCCTGGACAGGGGTGGAAGAGCAGTACTTC. It encodes CASSLSWTGVEEQYF.

The chain recombines TRBV27 with TRBJ1-2; 8 nucleotides agree with TRBD1. The CDR3 contains 16 residues. Germline V gene lookup returns CDR1 MNHEY and CDR2 SMNVEV (reference sequence). V was pared by 4 bases and J by 1 base, with 8 bases of the junction left unmatched. For the CDR3, the DNA is TGTGCCAGCAGTTCCTCCACGACAGGGGTTAACTATGGCTACACCTTC. Its protein is CASSSSTTGVNYGYTF.

The chain carries TRBV9 and TRBJ2-7, with 8 bases identical to TRBD2. The V gene end was trimmed by 10 bases and the J gene end by 0 bases; junction bases not matched to a gene: 21. The CDR3 has 18 residues. CDR1 SGDLS and CDR2 YYNGEE come from the germline V gene. Here the CDR3 DNA reads TGTGCCCCCTTACGAAATGGGCGGGGGGAGAAATACTCCTACGAGCAGTACGTC. Translation: CAPLRNGRGEKYSYEQYV.

V gene TRBV3-1 (or the pseudogene TRBV3-2) combines with J gene TRBJ1-1, with D tentatively TRBD1 (5 bases). V was cut by 4 bases and J by 4 bases, with 10 bases left in between. The germline CDR1 and CDR2 sequences are LGHDT and YNNKEL (reference sequence). There are 13 residues in the CDR3. DNA for the CDR3: TGTGCCAGCAGCCCTTCAGGGCCCACTGAAGCTTTCTTT. It specifies CASSPSGPTEAFF.

The V and J genes are TRBV2 and TRBJ2-2, with 8 bases aligning to TRBD2. Trimming cost V 7 bases and J 6 bases; bases outside gene matches: 7. CDR3 length: 14 residues. Per the germline V gene, CDR1 is SNHLY and CDR2 is FYNNEI. This CDR3 is CASIGGGTAGELFF. The CDR3 nucleotides read TGTGCCAGCATTGGCGGGGGGACGGCCGGGGAGCTGTTTTTT.

The chain is built from TRBV28 and TRBJ1-1, with 9 nucleotides matching TRBD1. The V segment lost 8 bases and the J segment 0 bases; nucleotides outside the gene matches: 7. The CDR3 is 15 amino acids. Germline V CDR1 and CDR2: MDHEN, SYDVKM. This chain's CDR3 is CASLTGTGLNTEAFF. The CDR3 DNA follows: TGTGCCAGCTTAACCGGGACAGGGCTGAACACTGAAGCTTTCTTT.

This clone was observed once. V gene TRBV12-3 or TRBV12-4 combines with J gene TRBJ2-7, with TRBD2 identical over 8 bases. Trimming at V came to 1 base and at J to 5 bases, leaving 1 base not matched to a gene. The CDR3 sequence is 13 residues long. The CDR3 bases are TGTGCCAGCAGTTTAGGGACTAGCAACGAGCAGTACTTC. Residues: CASSLGTSNEQYF.

The chain employs TRBV5-1 and TRBJ1-2, with D hard to call. CDR1 and CDR2 (germline): SGHRS, YFSETQ. This CDR3 spans 13 amino acids. Trimming removed 3 bases at V and 6 bases at J, with 12 bases between. The CDR3 region is CASSWPGRDGYTF. CDR3 nucleotides: TGCGCCAGCAGCTGGCCCGGGAGGGATGGCTACACCTTC.

V is TRBV6-6 and J is TRBJ2-1; weak D call: TRBD2 (5 bases). V lost 4 bases and J 8 bases, leaving 21 bases between the germline ends. The CDR3 covers 16 residues. The germline V gene encodes CDR1 MNHNY and CDR2 SVGAGI (reference sequence). As DNA, the CDR3 is TGTGCCAGCAGTTTTTCGCTGGGCCCAGAGAGGGATGAGCAGTTCTTC. It specifies CASSFSLGPERDEQFF.

The rearrangement joins TRBV6-6 to TRBJ2-7; 8 positions match TRBD2. V shed 6 bases and J 0 bases; nucleotides not matched to a gene: 10. Germline V gene sequence: CDR1 MNHNY, CDR2 SVGAGI (reference sequence). This CDR3 has 16 amino acids. CDR3 in DNA: TGTGCCAGCAGCCCCCCCGGGACTAGAAGCTCCTACGAGCAGTACTTC. Amino acids: CASSPPGTRSSYEQYF.

The chain has TRBV11-2 and TRBJ2-7; 7 bases line up with TRBD2. The ends lost 1 base at V and 3 bases at J; junction bases unmatched: 0. CDR3 length equals 13 residues. Germline V gene lookup returns CDR1 SGHAT and CDR2 FQNNGV. The CDR3 nucleotides read TGTGCCAGCAGCTTAGGGACTAGCTACGAGCAGTACGTC. This encodes CASSLGTSYEQYV.

This chain connects TRBV4-3 to TRBJ1-4; D possibly corresponds to TRBD1 (6 bases). V was shortened by 5 bases and J by 5 bases, with 21 bases between the two germline ends. CDR3 length equals 17 residues. Germline lookup yields CDR1 LGHNA and CDR2 YSLEER. CDR3 nucleotides: TGCGCCAGCAGCGCCCAGGGGACCCGGGGCCTAAATGAAAAACTGTTTTTT. Amino acid sequence: CASSAQGTRGLNEKLFF.